This record covers a single TCR beta chain. Sequencing was performed with immunoSEQ multiplex PCR; in TCRdb, only in-frame clones are kept and a portion is missing. The sample lists roughly 87,000 clones; roughly 90% were seen once. The sample comes from a study of OX40 agonist ivuxolimab in advanced cancers. In germline, CDR1 is SGDLS, CDR2 YYNGEE. Trimming took 0 bases from V and 0 from J; bases not matched to a gene: 6. This CDR3 spans 17 amino acids. The sequenced sample was CD4+ or CD8+ T cells sorted from blood, obtained in a trial of the OX40 agonist ivuxolimab. The sequence came from an adult with an advanced solid tumor such as melanoma, head and neck, liver or kidney cancer. The chain links TRBV9 to TRBJ2-5, with TRBD2 matching over 9 bases. CDR3 DNA: TGTGCCAGCAGCGTAGGTCTAGCGGGGACGTACCAAGAGACCCAGTACTTC. As protein: CASSVGLAGTYQETQYF.